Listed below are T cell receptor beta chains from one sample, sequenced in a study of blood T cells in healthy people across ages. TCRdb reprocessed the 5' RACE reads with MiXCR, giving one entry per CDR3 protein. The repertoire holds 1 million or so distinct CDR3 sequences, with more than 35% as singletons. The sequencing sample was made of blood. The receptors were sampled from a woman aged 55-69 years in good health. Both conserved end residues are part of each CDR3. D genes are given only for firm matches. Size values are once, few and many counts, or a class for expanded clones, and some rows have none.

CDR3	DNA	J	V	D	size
CSARDMTSGSYEQYF	TGCAGTGCTAGAGATATGACTAGCGGCTCCTACGAGCAGTACTTC	TRBJ2-7	TRBV20-1	TRBD2	.
CASSPGLAGGIEQFF	TGTGCCAGCAGCCCAGGACTAGCGGGAGGGATTGAGCAGTTCTTC	TRBJ2-1	TRBV7-7	TRBD2	once
CASSFMAPAGPNERLFF	TGCGCCAGCAGCTTCATGGCCCCCGCAGGGCCAAATGAAAGACTGTTTTTT	TRBJ1-4	TRBV5-1	.	.
CASSQKDRGYGYTF	TGTGCCAGCAGCCAAAAGGACAGGGGATATGGCTACACCTTC	TRBJ1-2	TRBV12-3/TRBV12-4	TRBD1	.
CATREAGTGQKQYF	TGTGCCACCAGGGAGGCCGGGACAGGTCAGAAGCAGTACTTC	TRBJ2-7	TRBV24-1	TRBD1	.
CASSEVGSQATQYF	TGTGCCAGCAGTGAAGTGGGCAGTCAAGCGACCCAGTACTTC	TRBJ2-5	TRBV6-1	.	.
CSVATGARGYTF	TGCAGCGTAGCAACAGGGGCTCGTGGCTACACCTTC	TRBJ1-2	TRBV29-1	TRBD1	few
CSAPDRRASRGEKLFF	TGCAGTGCCCCCGATCGGAGGGCGTCGCGGGGTGAAAAACTGTTTTTT	TRBJ1-4	TRBV20-1	.	.
CSARDPGTGGGYTF	TGCAGTGCTAGAGATCCCGGGACAGGGGGAGGCTACACCTTC	TRBJ1-2	TRBV20-1	TRBD1	.
CASRNLGEQFF	TGTGCCAGCAGGAATCTAGGGGAGCAGTTCTTC	TRBJ2-1	TRBV2	.	.
CASSYFTGGDYVYTF	TGTGCCAGCAGTTACTTTACAGGGGGCGACTATGTCTACACCTTC	TRBJ1-2	TRBV6-5	TRBD1	few
CASSPDAGGEFEQYF	TGTGCCAGCTCACCGGATGCAGGGGGCGAGTTCGAGCAGTACTTC	TRBJ2-7	TRBV18	TRBD1	many
CSALTGHNYGYTF	TGCAGTGCTCTTACAGGGCATAACTATGGCTACACCTTC	TRBJ1-2	TRBV20-1	.	.
CSASGLAGGSASTDTQYF	TGCAGTGCCTCGGGACTAGCGGGGGGGTCGGCTAGCACAGATACGCAGTATTTT	TRBJ2-3	TRBV20-1	TRBD2	.
CASSEDISYEQYF	TGTGCCAGCAGTGAGGACATTTCCTACGAGCAGTACTTC	TRBJ2-7	TRBV25-1	.	.
CATGGSSGADVLTF	TGTGCCACAGGGGGGAGCTCTGGGGCCGACGTCCTGACTTTC	TRBJ2-6	TRBV10-3	.	.
CASSYSTSGRDNEQFF	TGTGCCAGCAGTTACTCGACTAGCGGGAGGGACAATGAGCAGTTCTTC	TRBJ2-1	TRBV6-6	TRBD2	.
CASSSLAGVGYNEQFF	TGTGCCAGCAGCTCCCTAGCGGGAGTAGGTTACAATGAGCAGTTCTTC	TRBJ2-1	TRBV11-1	TRBD2	few
CASSIGTDRANEQFF	TGTGCCAGCAGTATAGGCACGGACCGTGCCAATGAGCAGTTCTTC	TRBJ2-1	TRBV6-5	.	.
CASSYWPGGGGYTF	TGTGCCAGCAGTTACTGGCCCGGGGGAGGTGGCTACACCTTC	TRBJ1-2	TRBV6-5	.	.
CASSYPGGDTDTQYF	TGTGCCAGCAGTTACCCAGGGGGGGACACAGATACGCAGTATTTT	TRBJ2-3	TRBV6-2/TRBV6-3	.	.
CASSQEQGHTSGRPDTQYF	TGTGCCAGCAGCCAAGAGCAAGGCCACACTAGCGGGAGACCAGATACGCAGTATTTT	TRBJ2-3	TRBV4-2	TRBD2	few
CASSYSEIVSSYNEQFF	TGTGCCAGCAGTTACTCGGAAATCGTCAGCTCCTACAATGAGCAGTTCTTC	TRBJ2-1	TRBV6-5	.	.
CASSFSGRASSTDTQYF	TGTGCCAGCAGCTTCAGCGGGAGGGCCTCTAGCACAGATACGCAGTATTTT	TRBJ2-3	TRBV7-2	TRBD2	few
CASSPDSPETQYF	TGTGCCAGCAGCCCGGACAGCCCAGAGACCCAGTACTTC	TRBJ2-5	TRBV7-9	.	.
CASSLLGSSGNTIYF	TGTGCCAGCAGCCTACTCGGGAGCTCTGGAAACACCATATATTTT	TRBJ1-3	TRBV14	.	.
CATRTQGRTEQYF	TGTGCCACCAGGACTCAGGGGAGGACCGAGCAGTACTTC	TRBJ2-7	TRBV6-5	.	.
CASSVFDEQFF	TGTGCCAGCAGTGTCTTCGATGAGCAGTTCTTC	TRBJ2-1	TRBV2	.	few
CASSFFPCWERHSYEQYF	TGTGCCAGCAGCTTTTTCCCATGTTGGGAGAGGCACTCCTACGAGCAGTACTTC	TRBJ2-7	TRBV12-1	.	.
CASTGAGNTIYF	TGTGCCAGCACGGGGGCCGGAAACACCATATATTTT	TRBJ1-3	TRBV6-5	.	.
CSASGGKNYGYTF	TGCAGTGCTAGTGGGGGAAAGAACTATGGCTACACCTTC	TRBJ1-2	TRBV20-1	.	few
CASSYTIQGDEQYF	TGTGCCAGCAGTTACACAATACAGGGAGACGAGCAGTACTTC	TRBJ2-7	TRBV6-6	.	.
CATSGATGGRSYNEQFF	TGTGCCACCAGTGGTGCCACAGGGGGCAGGTCCTACAATGAGCAGTTCTTC	TRBJ2-1	TRBV24-1	TRBD1	.
CASSQWTGAGGYTF	TGTGCCAGCAGCCAGTGGACAGGGGCGGGCGGCTACACCTTC	TRBJ1-2	TRBV14	TRBD1	.
CSADSGTSYNERFF	TGCAGTGCTGACTCCGGGACTAGCTACAATGAGCGGTTCTTC	TRBJ2-1	TRBV20-1	TRBD2	.
CASSRSRLGTSSRTYEQYF	TGTGCCAGCAGTCGATCGCGGCTAGGGACTAGCAGTAGAACCTACGAGCAGTACTTC	TRBJ2-7	TRBV6-1	TRBD2	few
CASSSGQSATNEKLFF	TGTGCCAGCAGTTCGGGACAGTCGGCAACTAATGAAAAACTGTTTTTT	TRBJ1-4	TRBV6-6	TRBD1	.
CGAPDRGNGYNEQYF	TGCGGCGCTCCCGACAGGGGGAACGGATACAATGAGCAGTACTTC	TRBJ2-7	TRBV29-1	TRBD1	few
CASSGSGQWIYEQYF	TGTGCCAGCAGTGGTTCGGGACAGTGGATCTACGAGCAGTACTTC	TRBJ2-7	TRBV6-4	TRBD1	few
CASSLSGRGLGGYTF	TGTGCCAGCAGTTTATCGGGCAGGGGGCTTGGTGGCTACACCTTC	TRBJ1-2	TRBV28	TRBD1	.
CSARQTGGGYTF	TGCAGTGCTAGGCAGACAGGGGGGGGCTACACCTTC	TRBJ1-2	TRBV20-1	TRBD1	.
CASRSRVLWPVLCNQPQHF	TGCGCCAGCAGGAGTCGGGTTTTGTGGCCGGTCCTTTGCAATCAGCCCCAGCATTTT	TRBJ1-5	TRBV10-1	.	few
CSARGEARTSGFYNEQFF	TGCAGTGCTAGAGGCGAAGCCCGGACTAGCGGTTTCTACAATGAGCAGTTCTTC	TRBJ2-1	TRBV20-1	TRBD2	.
CASSQGRNTGELFF	TGCGCCAGCAGCCAAGGGCGGAACACCGGGGAGCTGTTTTTT	TRBJ2-2	TRBV4-1	.	few
CASSRGQLAYEQYF	TGTGCCAGCAGCCGCGGACAGTTGGCCTACGAGCAGTACTTC	TRBJ2-7	TRBV3-1	.	few
CASSRSGGDGYTF	TGTGCCAGCAGTCGATCCGGGGGTGATGGCTACACCTTC	TRBJ1-2	TRBV27	.	.